This is a list of T cell receptor beta chains from one sample in a study of response to subunit inactivated influenza vaccine. TCRdb recomputed calls from the RT-PCR reads with MiXCR, one row per CDR3 protein. Among more than 450,000 distinct CDR3 sequences listed, 12% were seen once. The sequencing here drew on PBMCs from blood, taken on the day of vaccination. All receptors come from a man in his fifties or sixties who received an inactivated influenza vaccine. CDR3s include the opening cysteine and the closing phenylalanine or tryptophan. D genes are given only for firm matches. Where a row states a size, it is once, few, many or the class of an expanded clone; other rows omit it.

.,TRBV12-3/TRBV12-4,.,TRBJ1-6,TGTGCCAGCAGTCAATCATCTCTCACCCTCCACTTT,CASSQSSLTLHF
.,TRBV27,.,TRBJ1-5,TGTGCCAGCAGTCCGCTTGCCAGGGATGGGGTTATGTGGGGCAATCAGCCCCAGCATTTT,CASSPLARDGVMWGNQPQHF
many,TRBV29-1,TRBD2,TRBJ2-1,TGCAGCGTCCCGGGGGGGCCTTCTGAGCAGTTCTTC,CSVPGGPSEQFF
many,TRBV25-1,.,TRBJ1-6,TGTGCCAGCAGTGAATTGATACGGCTTTATTCACCCCTCCACTTT,CASSELIRLYSPLHF
.,TRBV24-1,.,TRBJ2-3,TGTGCCACCAGTGGTGCCGGGACTCCTTGGAACCCAGATACGCAGTATTTT,CATSGAGTPWNPDTQYF
.,TRBV29-1,TRBD1,TRBJ2-2,TGCAGCGTTGTCGGGACAGCCACCGGGGAGCTGTTTTTT,CSVVGTATGELFF
many,TRBV5-6,TRBD1,TRBJ1-2,TGTGCCAGCAGCAAGACAGGGACCTATGGCTACACCTTC,CASSKTGTYGYTF
.,TRBV7-2,.,TRBJ2-2,TGTGCCAGCAGCTTAGGCGAGCCCGGGGAGCTGTTTTTT,CASSLGEPGELFF
few,TRBV20-1,TRBD2,TRBJ2-1,TGCAGTGCTAGAGATCCGGGGACTAGCGGGGGATCCTACAATGAGCAGTTCTTC,CSARDPGTSGGSYNEQFF
.,TRBV5-1,.,TRBJ2-7,TGCGCCAGCAGGCAGGGCTCTTCGGACGAGCAGTACTTC,CASRQGSSDEQYF
.,TRBV10-3,.,TRBJ2-7,TGTGCCATCAGTGAGCCGGGACAAGCCTACGAGCAGTACTTC,CAISEPGQAYEQYF
.,TRBV20-1,.,TRBJ2-4,TGCAGTGCTAGAGTAGGGCAGTATCTAGCCAAAAACATTCAGTACTTC,CSARVGQYLAKNIQYF
.,TRBV3-1,.,TRBJ1-5,TGTGCCAGCAGCCAAGGTAGGGCCTCACGGCCCCAGCATTTT,CASSQGRASRPQHF
.,TRBV9,.,TRBJ2-5,TGTGCCAGCAGCGTAGAAGGAGGGCCAGAAGGGACCCAGTACTTC,CASSVEGGPEGTQYF
.,TRBV5-1,TRBD2,TRBJ2-6,TGCGCCAGCAGCTTCCCCGGGACTAGCGGGATCGCTGGGGCCAACGTCCTGACTTTC,CASSFPGTSGIAGANVLTF
.,TRBV7-9,.,TRBJ1-1,TGTGCCAGCAGCCCCCCGCTGGGGAACACTGAAGCTTTCTTT,CASSPPLGNTEAFF
few,TRBV5-1,TRBD2,TRBJ2-5,TGCGCCAGCGTACGGTGGGGCGGGAGTGGGTTGCAAGAGACCCAGTACTTC,CASVRWGGSGLQETQYF